This TCR beta chain appears in the sequencing data of a study of blood T cell repertoires in COVID-19. Study-level background: The study drew acute and convalescent COVID-19 samples from the United States, Italy and Spain.

V was shortened by 0 bases and J by 1 base, with 10 bases between the two germline ends. The CDR3 sequence is 15 residues long. CDR1 is MGHRA and CDR2 is YSYEKL in the germline V gene. In the original workflow: Amplified reference gene primers provided the basis for estimating nucleated cell counts. Generated by immunoSEQ multiplex PCR, the TCRdb table keeps only in-frame clones and is missing some. D and trimming were read from the DNA, whereas the V and J calls and clone size are those reported in that table. The sample lists around 70,000 clones, around 90% seen once, with 29% in the top ten. V is TRBV4-1 and J is TRBJ2-7; no firm D call. Material: peripheral blood. The sequence derives from a woman aged 80 or older with active or convalescent COVID-19. The CDR3 reads CASSQDPRESYEQYF. CDR3 in DNA: TGCGCCAGCAGCCAAGATCCGCGAGAGTCCTACGAGCAGTACTTC.